One sample yielded the 19 T cell receptor beta chains listed below, sequenced in a study of blood T cell repertoires in COVID-19. Repertoires were generated with immunoSEQ multiplex PCR, while TCRdb's copy carries only in-frame clones and drops some. Seen here are about 190,000 clones, approximately 80% observed once, and the top ten hold approximately 12%. Sequencing was performed on peripheral blood. These receptors all come from a man in his fifties who had recovered from COVID-19.

The J gene is TRBJ2-3, the V gene TRBV5-1; no clear D. This CDR3 contains 14 residues. V lost 0 bases to trimming and J lost 4 bases, with 9 bases between them. The germline gives CDR1 SGHRS, CDR2 YFSETQ. The CDR3 sequence is CASSLGPSSDTQYF. The CDR3 DNA is TGCGCCAGCAGCTTGGGGCCCTCATCAGATACGCAGTATTTT.

V and J are TRBV3-1 (or the pseudogene TRBV3-2) and TRBJ2-2; 7 bases are shared with TRBD1. V was pared by 4 bases and J by 7 bases, with 9 bases of the junction left unmatched. CDR1 LGHDT and CDR2 YNNKEL come from the germline V gene (reference sequence). CDR3 length: 15 residues. Here the CDR3 reads CASSLSHGTDGELFF. The CDR3 DNA reads as TGTGCCAGCAGCCTATCACACGGGACAGACGGGGAGCTGTTTTTT.

A single count supports this clone. The chain is built from TRBV27 and TRBJ2-7, with a tentative D call TRBD2 (5 bases). Germline V gene lookup returns CDR1 MNHEY and CDR2 SMNVEV (reference sequence). Trimming pared 3 bases from V and 5 bases from J, leaving 14 bases between. This CDR3 region has 14 residues. In DNA form, the CDR3 reads TGTGCCAGCAGTTTCATCCGGGGTGAAGACGAGCAGTACTTC. The encoded protein is CASSFIRGEDEQYF.

The J gene is TRBJ1-1, the V gene TRBV5-4, with D uncertain. Germline loops: CDR1 SGHNT, CDR2 YYREEE (reference sequence). This CDR3 comprises 15 residues. Trimming shortened V by 4 bases and J by 7 bases, and 20 bases separated the two germline ends. The chain's CDR3 is CASSLDAGSGDEAFF. CDR3 coding DNA: TGTGCCAGCAGCCTGGACGCTGGTTCGGGTGATGAAGCTTTCTTT.

The CDR3 DNA follows: TGCGCCAGCAGGGCCCGGGACTATTACACAGATACGCAGTATTTT. Its translation: CASRARDYYTDTQYF. The gene calls are TRBV5-1 and TRBJ2-3; 7 bases fit TRBD2. After removal of 5 bases from V and 2 bases from J, the junction contained 8 bases not matched to a gene. The CDR3 spans 15 residues. Germline-derived CDR1 and CDR2 are SGHRS and YFSETQ. The full variable domain, with the rest looked up from reference TRBV5-1 and TRBJ2-3, is KAGVTQTPRYLIKTRGQQVTLSCSPISGHRSVSWYQQTPGQGLQFLFEYFSETQRNKGNFPGRFSGRQFSNSRSEMNVSTLELGDSALYLCASRARDYYTDTQYFGPGTRLTVL.

This chain uses TRBV19 with TRBJ2-5; D may be TRBD2 (6 bases). V was pared by 10 bases and J by 2 bases, with 20 bases between. The CDR3 has 15 residues. Germline CDR1 and CDR2: LNHDA and SQIVND (reference sequence). The CDR3 DNA is TGTGCCACCCGTCGGGGTGCGCGGGATCAAGAGACCCAGTACTTC. Its protein is CATRRGARDQETQYF.

The V and J genes are TRBV19 and TRBJ1-1, with D tentatively TRBD1 (6 bases). Deletions cut 7 bases from V and 1 base from J, with 13 bases between. This CDR3 has 14 amino acids. CDR1 is LNHDA and CDR2 is SQIVND in the germline V gene (reference sequence). CDR3 sequence reads: CASTRTRGNTEAFF. The CDR3 bases are TGTGCCAGTACCCGGACCAGGGGGAACACTGAAGCTTTCTTT.

J is TRBJ2-2 and V is TRBV6-5; the match to TRBD1 covers 7 bases. V trimming: 6 bases; J trimming: 3 bases; junction bases outside the gene matches: 4. Germline V gene sequence: CDR1 MNHEY, CDR2 SVGAGI. The CDR3 spans 14 residues. This CDR3 reads CASRRQGDTGELFF. The CDR3 DNA sequence: TGTGCCAGCAGAAGACAGGGAGACACCGGGGAGCTGTTTTTT.

The chain couples TRBV30 to TRBJ1-4, with TRBD1 matching 8 bases. This CDR3 is built from 16 residues. Losses at the gene ends were 0 bases for V and 5 bases for J; bases not matched to a gene: 8. Per the germline V gene, CDR1 is GTSNPN and CDR2 is SVGIG (reference sequence). The CDR3 DNA is TGTGCCTGGAGTGTAGGCCCGGACAGGGTCAATGAAAAACTGTTTTTT. Its protein product is CAWSVGPDRVNEKLFF.

V and J are TRBV2 and TRBJ1-4; TRBD1 might be the D (6 bases). Trimming stripped 3 bases from V and 8 bases from J, with 10 bases between. Germline V gives CDR1 SNHLY, CDR2 FYNNEI. The CDR3 is 13 residues long. The CDR3, as DNA: TGTGCCAGCAGTGAGAGGGGGGGGGAAAAACTGTTTTTT. Residues: CASSERGGEKLFF.

This chain joins TRBV4-3 and TRBJ2-2, with 7 bases aligning to TRBD1. CDR3 length: 14 residues. V lost 5 bases to trimming and J lost 3 bases; unmatched junction nucleotides: 3. Germline loops: CDR1 LGHNA, CDR2 YSLEER. The CDR3 coding sequence is TGCGCCAGCAGCGAGGGGGCAGACACCGGGGAGCTGTTTTTT. Its translation: CASSEGADTGELFF.

The chain joins TRBV5-4 to TRBJ2-1; TRBD2 is a possible D gene (5 bases). Germline loops: CDR1 SGHNT, CDR2 YYREEE (reference sequence). The CDR3 extends over 16 amino acids. The V and J ends lost 4 bases and 0 bases respectively, with 14 bases between them. CDR3 sequence: CASSPDFTSSYNEQFF. CDR3 nucleotides: TGTGCCAGCAGCCCGGACTTCACCAGCTCCTACAATGAGCAGTTCTTC.

This rearrangement joins TRBV24-1 to TRBJ2-5, with D maybe TRBD1 (5 bases). The CDR3 loop spans 14 amino acids. CDR1 and CDR2 from the germline V gene are KGHDR and SFDVKD. V was trimmed by 6 bases and J by 2 bases, leaving 12 bases between them. The CDR3 reads CATSTTDTQETQYF. CDR3 nucleotide sequence: TGTGCCACCAGTACGACAGACACACAAGAGACCCAGTACTTC.

The chain joins TRBV19 to TRBJ2-1; 10 positions match TRBD1. The V and J ends lost 5 bases and 6 bases, in that order; junction bases with no gene match: 7. There are 15 residues in the CDR3. CDR1 is LNHDA and CDR2 is SQIVND in the germline V gene (reference sequence). The CDR3 DNA sequence: TGTGCCAGTAGTCTTCCGGGACAGGGGAGCAATGAGCAGTTCTTC. Protein product: CASSLPGQGSNEQFF.

The genes are TRBV5-4 and TRBJ2-2, with TRBD2 as a possible D gene (6 bases). V lost 2 bases and J lost 3, with 14 bases in between. The germline V gene encodes CDR1 SGHNT and CDR2 YYREEE (reference sequence). CDR3 length: 16 amino acids. In nucleotides, the CDR3 is TGTGCCAGCAGCTTTGGCGGGGTCTCGGACACCGGGGAGCTGTTTTTT. Its protein is CASSFGGVSDTGELFF.

The CDR3 DNA reads TGTGCCAGCCGATACGGGACTAGCCTAGATACGCAGTATTTT. Translating it yields CASRYGTSLDTQYF. V is TRBV2 and J is TRBJ2-3; 9 bases are shared with TRBD2. The V gene's germline CDR1 is SNHLY and CDR2 FYNNEI. The J segment lost 5 bases and the V segment lost 8 bases, leaving 8 bases of the junction unmatched. The CDR3 is made up of 14 amino acids.

The gene calls are TRBV10-2 and TRBJ2-7, with a possible D match to TRBD2 (5 bases). The length of the CDR3 is 15 residues. Germline V gene sequence: CDR1 WSHSY, CDR2 SAAADI. Trimming shortened V by 2 bases and J by 2 bases, and 13 bases separated the two germline ends. The CDR3 spells CASSETRAGPYEQYF. CDR3 nucleotides: TGCGCCAGCAGTGAGACGCGGGCAGGCCCCTACGAGCAGTACTTC.

The chain couples TRBV18 to TRBJ1-1; D gene unclear. CDR3 size: 13 residues. Germline V gives CDR1 KGHSH, CDR2 LQKENI. Trimming shortened V by 2 bases and J by 7 bases, and 11 bases separated the two germline ends. The DNA of the CDR3 is TGTGCCAGCTCACCAAATCCACAGATTGAAGCTTTCTTT. It is translated as CASSPNPQIEAFF.

This chain uses TRBV30 with TRBJ2-2, with TRBD2 identical over 10 bases. Germline-derived CDR1 and CDR2 are GTSNPN and SVGIG (reference sequence). The CDR3 has 17 residues. V trimming: 2 bases; J trimming: 2 bases; junction bases outside the gene matches: 8. The CDR3 here is CAWSLLAGSSNTGELFF. The CDR3 bases are TGTGCCTGGAGTCTACTAGCGGGAAGTTCTAACACCGGGGAGCTGTTTTTT.